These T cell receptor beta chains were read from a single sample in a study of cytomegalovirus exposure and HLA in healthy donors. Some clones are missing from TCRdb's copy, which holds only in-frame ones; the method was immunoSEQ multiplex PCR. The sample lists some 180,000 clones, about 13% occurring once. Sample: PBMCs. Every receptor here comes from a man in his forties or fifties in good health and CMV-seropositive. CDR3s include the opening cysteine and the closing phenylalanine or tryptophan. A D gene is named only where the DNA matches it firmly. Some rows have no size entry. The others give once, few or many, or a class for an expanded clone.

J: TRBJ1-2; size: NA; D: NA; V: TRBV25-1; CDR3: CASSEGLIGGYGYTF; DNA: TGTGCCAGCAGTGAAGGTTTGATTGGAGGGTATGGCTACACCTTC
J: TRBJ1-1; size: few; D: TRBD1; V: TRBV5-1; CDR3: CASGRTGLNTEAFF; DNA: TGCGCCAGCGGCAGGACAGGGTTGAACACTGAAGCTTTCTTT
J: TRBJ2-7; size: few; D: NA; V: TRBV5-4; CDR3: CASSLDQAGEQYF; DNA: TGTGCCAGCAGCTTGGATCAGGCGGGCGAGCAGTACTTC
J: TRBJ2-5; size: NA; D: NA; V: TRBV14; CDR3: CASSQVVVETQYF; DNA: TGTGCCAGCAGCCAAGTTGTAGTGGAGACCCAGTACTTC
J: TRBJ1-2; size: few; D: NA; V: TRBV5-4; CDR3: CASRGETGHYGYTF; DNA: TGTGCCAGCAGGGGGGAGACAGGACACTATGGCTACACCTTC
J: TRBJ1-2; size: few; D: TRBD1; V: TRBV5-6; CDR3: CASSPGTGAIYGYTF; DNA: TGTGCCAGCAGCCCAGGAACAGGGGCGATCTATGGCTACACCTTC
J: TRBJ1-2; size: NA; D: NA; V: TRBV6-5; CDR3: CASSYSGGGYGYTF; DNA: TGTGCCAGCAGTTACTCAGGGGGGGGATATGGCTACACCTTC
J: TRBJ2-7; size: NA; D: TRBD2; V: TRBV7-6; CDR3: CASSLLGPGTSKNEQYF; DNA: TGTGCCAGCAGCTTATTGGGACCCGGGACTAGTAAGAACGAGCAGTACTTC
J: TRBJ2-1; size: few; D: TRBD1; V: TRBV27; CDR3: CASSLSSGGAGEQFF; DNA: TGTGCCAGCAGTTTGTCGTCAGGGGGCGCCGGTGAGCAGTTCTTC
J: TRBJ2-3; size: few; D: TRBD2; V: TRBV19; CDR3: CASSTLAGGTDTQYF; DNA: TGTGCCAGTAGTACCCTAGCGGGGGGCACAGATACGCAGTATTTT
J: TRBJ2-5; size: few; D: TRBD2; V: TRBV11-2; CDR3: CASSPGTSGGRQETQYF; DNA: TGTGCCAGCAGCCCTGGGACTAGCGGGGGCCGACAAGAGACCCAGTACTTC
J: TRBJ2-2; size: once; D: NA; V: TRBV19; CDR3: CASRFGVGGTGELFF; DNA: TGTGCCAGTAGGTTCGGGGTGGGGGGCACCGGGGAGCTGTTTTTT
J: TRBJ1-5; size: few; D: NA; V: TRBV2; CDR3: CASSSWTPPNQPQHF; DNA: TGTGCCAGCAGTTCTTGGACACCACCTAATCAGCCCCAGCATTTT
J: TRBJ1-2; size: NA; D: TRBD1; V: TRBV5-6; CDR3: CASRAGTGTSHYGYTF; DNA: TGTGCCAGCAGGGCCGGGACAGGGACCTCTCACTATGGCTACACCTTC